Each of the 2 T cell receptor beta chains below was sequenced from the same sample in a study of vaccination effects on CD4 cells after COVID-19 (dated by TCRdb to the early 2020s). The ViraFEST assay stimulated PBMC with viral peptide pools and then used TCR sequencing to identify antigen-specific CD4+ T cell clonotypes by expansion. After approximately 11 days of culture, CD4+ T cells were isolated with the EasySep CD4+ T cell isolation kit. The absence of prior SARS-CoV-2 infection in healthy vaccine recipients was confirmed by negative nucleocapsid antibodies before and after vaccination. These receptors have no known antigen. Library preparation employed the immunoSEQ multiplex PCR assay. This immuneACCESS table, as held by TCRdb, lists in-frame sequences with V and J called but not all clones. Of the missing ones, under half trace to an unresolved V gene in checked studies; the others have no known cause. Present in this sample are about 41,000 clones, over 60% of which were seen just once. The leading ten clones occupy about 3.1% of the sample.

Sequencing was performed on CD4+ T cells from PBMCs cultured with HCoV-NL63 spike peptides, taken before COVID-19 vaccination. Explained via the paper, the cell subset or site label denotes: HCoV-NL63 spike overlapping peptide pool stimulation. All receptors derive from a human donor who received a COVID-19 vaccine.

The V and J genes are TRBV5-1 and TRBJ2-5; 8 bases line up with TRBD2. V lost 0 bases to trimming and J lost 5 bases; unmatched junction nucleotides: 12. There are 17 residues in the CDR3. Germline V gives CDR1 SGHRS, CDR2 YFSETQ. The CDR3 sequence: CASSLVAGGRSRETQYF. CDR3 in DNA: TGCGCCAGCAGCTTGGTGGCGGGGGGCCGGTCTCGGGAGACCCAGTACTTC.

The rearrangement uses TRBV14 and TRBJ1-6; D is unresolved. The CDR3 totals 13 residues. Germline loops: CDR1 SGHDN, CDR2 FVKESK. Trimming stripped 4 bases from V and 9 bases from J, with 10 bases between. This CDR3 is CASSPMGGSPLHF. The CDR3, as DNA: TGTGCCAGCAGCCCGATGGGTGGTTCACCCCTCCACTTT.